This paragraph reports one T cell receptor (beta chain). Its antigen remains unknown. Assay: immunoSEQ multiplex PCR; the TCRdb copy retains only in-frame clones and omits some. The sample shows over 20,000 clones, over 70% of them seen only once. Prior to sequencing, the ViraFEST assay stimulated PBMC with viral peptide pools, which expanded the antigen-specific CD4+ T cells. Isolating CD4+ T cells followed approximately ten days of culture. People in the vaccine group had not been infected with SARS-CoV-2 before, and their nucleocapsid antibodies were negative. Peptides at around 9.9 ug/ml and IL-2 at about 9.8 IU/ml were added to 2 million or so PBMC per well. This record comes from a study of vaccination effects on CD4 cells after COVID-19. General study findings and limits: Late post-vaccination samples showed marked contraction of infection- and vaccine-induced clones.

Germline V gene sequence: CDR1 SGHRS, CDR2 YFSETQ. This CDR3 is built from 15 residues. Deletions cut 0 bases from V and 2 bases from J, with 10 bases between. This material consisted of CD4+ T cells from PBMCs cultured with HCoV-229E spike peptides, taken before COVID-19 vaccination. The rearrangement uses TRBV5-1 and TRBJ2-3, with a possible D match to TRBD2 (5 bases). This sequence was found in a human donor who received a COVID-19 vaccine. The CDR3 nucleotides read TGCGCCAGCAGCTTGGCCGGGGTAAACACAGATACGCAGTATTTT. As protein: CASSLAGVNTDTQYF.